This paragraph reports one T cell receptor beta chain. What it binds is not known. The CDR3 is 14 amino acids. Between the trimmed V and J ends, which lost 3 bases and 8 bases, there was a span of 16 bases. Germline CDR1 and CDR2: LGHNA and YNFKEQ. Use of 60 Vbeta and 13 Jbeta primers characterized the PCR. Profiling relied on immunoSEQ multiplex PCR, and the TCRdb table lists in-frame clones only, not all of them. The sample includes 150,000 to 200,000 clones, about four fifths of them seen just once. These data come from a study of cytomegalovirus exposure and HLA in healthy donors. General study results and limits: Most TCR sequences were rare, but some public TCRs occurred in many donors. A later analysis reported that several of the most significant clusters appeared to be linked to common viral pathogens, among them Epstein-Barr virus.

The chain uses TRBV4-2 and TRBJ1-2, with a tentative D call TRBD1 (5 bases). This sequence originates from a girl aged 5 to 17 in good health and CMV-seropositive. The sequenced sample was PBMCs. CDR3 DNA: TGTGCCAGCAGCCAGGCGCCAGGGTTGGAGGGCTACACCTTC. As protein: CASSQAPGLEGYTF.